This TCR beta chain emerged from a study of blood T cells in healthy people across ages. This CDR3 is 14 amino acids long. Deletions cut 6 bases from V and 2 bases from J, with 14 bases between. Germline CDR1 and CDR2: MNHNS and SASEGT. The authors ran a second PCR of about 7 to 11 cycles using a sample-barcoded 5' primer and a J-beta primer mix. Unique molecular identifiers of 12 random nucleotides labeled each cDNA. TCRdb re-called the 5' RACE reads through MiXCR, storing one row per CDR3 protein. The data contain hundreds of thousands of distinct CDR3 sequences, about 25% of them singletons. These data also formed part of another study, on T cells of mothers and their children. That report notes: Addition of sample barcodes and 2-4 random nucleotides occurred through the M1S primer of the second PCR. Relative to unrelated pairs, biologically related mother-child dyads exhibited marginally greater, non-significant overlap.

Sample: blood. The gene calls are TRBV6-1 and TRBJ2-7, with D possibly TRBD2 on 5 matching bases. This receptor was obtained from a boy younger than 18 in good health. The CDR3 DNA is TGTGCCAGCAGGGACTTCGACCGAACCTACGAGCAGTACTTC. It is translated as CASRDFDRTYEQYF.